Listed here is a single T cell receptor (beta chain). Its antigen is currently unknown. The identical CDR3 is also encoded by other nucleotide sequences in the sample. Sequencing was performed with immunoSEQ multiplex PCR; in TCRdb, only in-frame clones are kept and a portion is missing. This table has 1.5 million to 2.5 million clones, less than 95% appearing once. These data belong to a study of shared clonotypes between healthy human individuals. The overall study: Donors, aged 18 to 49, were a couple of women and three men.

This CDR3 has 13 residues. The V and J ends lost 1 base and 7 bases respectively, with 8 bases between them. CDR1 SGDLS and CDR2 YYNGEE come from the germline V gene. Study-wide points: Against clonotypes common to all four donors, non-shared ones had lower generation probabilities. It was the few donors that limited the genetic and exposure-history diversity represented.

CD45RO-negative CD8 cells positively selected for CCR7 made up the naive population, which excluded terminally differentiated effector memory CD45RA+ cells. This chain connects TRBV9 to TRBJ2-2, with TRBD2 as a possible D gene (5 bases). The TCR was taken from a man aged 18 to 29 in good health. Source material: naive CD8+ T cells sorted from blood. The DNA for the CDR3 is TGTGCCAGCAGCGTAAGCGGCATCGGGGAGCTGTTTTTT. Translation: CASSVSGIGELFF.